This TCR beta chain was sequenced for a study of identical twins. This clonotype has just a few counts. Trimming cost V 5 bases and J 0 bases, with 15 bases left between them. CDR1 DFQATT and CDR2 SNEGSKA come from the germline V gene (reference sequence). This CDR3 has 15 residues. A universal primer site was created by template switching, with the cDNA bearing unique molecular identifiers. TCRdb reprocessed the 5' RACE reads via MiXCR and lists one record per CDR3 protein. The top ten hold approximately 0.29% of the sample, which has more than 1.5 million distinct CDR3 sequences, roughly 35% seen once.

This clonotype was obtained from a newborn girl in good health. The chain is built from TRBV20-1 and TRBJ2-3; TRBD1 or TRBD2 may be the D gene (6 bases each). The material sequenced was cord blood. CDR3 sequence (DNA): TGCAGTGCTCCGATCTGGGGGGCTAGCACAGATACGCAGTATTTT. The encoded protein is CSAPIWGASTDTQYF.